The clone carrying this T cell receptor beta chain is medium-sized by share. Time point defined: sample taken at primary tumor resection. Whole RNA came from tumor, nontumor lung or frozen PBMC and was sequenced without being sorted. Donors were around 70 untreated early-stage non-small cell lung cancer patients. A unique molecular identifier was carried by every single TCR cDNA molecule. TCRdb reprocessed the 5' RACE reads with MiXCR, giving one entry per CDR3 protein. The repertoire has 5,200 or so distinct CDR3 sequences, more than 25% of them found once; the top ten carry approximately 15%. This record comes from a study of spatial heterogeneity in lung cancer. Study in general: Raw reads contained each unique TCR and UMI combination more than ten times on average.

The CDR3 extends over 14 amino acids. Trimming cost V 9 bases and J 7 bases; bases outside gene matches: 11. The receptor comes from a male donor with early-stage non-small cell lung cancer. The input for sequencing was PBMCs, taken at surgery. The V call is TRBV12-3 or TRBV12-4, the J call TRBJ2-1; TRBD2 agrees at 8 bases. CDR3 DNA sequence: TGTGCCAGTCGTCCCCGGGAGGGGGTTAATGAGCAGTTCTTC. Encoded protein: CASRPREGVNEQFF.